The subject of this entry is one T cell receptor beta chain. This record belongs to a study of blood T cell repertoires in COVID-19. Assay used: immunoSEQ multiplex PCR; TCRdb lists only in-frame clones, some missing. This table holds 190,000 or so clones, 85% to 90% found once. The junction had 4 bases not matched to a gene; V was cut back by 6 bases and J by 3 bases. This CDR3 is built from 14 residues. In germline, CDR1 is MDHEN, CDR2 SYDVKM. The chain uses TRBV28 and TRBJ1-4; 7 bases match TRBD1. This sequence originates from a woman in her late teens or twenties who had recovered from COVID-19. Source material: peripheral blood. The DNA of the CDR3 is TGTGCCAGCAGGATGGGACAGCCTAATGAAAAACTGTTTTTT. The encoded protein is CASRMGQPNEKLFF.